This T cell receptor (beta chain) appears in the sequencing data of a study of blood T cell repertoires in COVID-19. Study-wide context: PBMCs, B-cell-depleted T cells, or T cells provided the cDNA or gDNA that made up the material.

V trimming: 6 bases; J trimming: 10 bases; junction bases outside the gene matches: 10. CDR3 length: 14 amino acids. Germline-derived CDR1 and CDR2 are SNHLY and FYNNEI. Clones were sequenced by immunoSEQ multiplex PCR, and TCRdb holds only the in-frame ones, with some missing. Of some 87,000 clones in the sample, around 87% were seen once. The V call is TRBV2, the J call TRBJ2-1; 9 nucleotides match TRBD2. Material for sequencing was peripheral blood. This receptor was identified in a human donor in a cohort sampled during active COVID-19. This CDR3 reads CASRWAGGQREQFF. CDR3 nucleotide sequence: TGTGCCAGCAGGTGGGCGGGGGGGCAAAGGGAGCAGTTCTTC.